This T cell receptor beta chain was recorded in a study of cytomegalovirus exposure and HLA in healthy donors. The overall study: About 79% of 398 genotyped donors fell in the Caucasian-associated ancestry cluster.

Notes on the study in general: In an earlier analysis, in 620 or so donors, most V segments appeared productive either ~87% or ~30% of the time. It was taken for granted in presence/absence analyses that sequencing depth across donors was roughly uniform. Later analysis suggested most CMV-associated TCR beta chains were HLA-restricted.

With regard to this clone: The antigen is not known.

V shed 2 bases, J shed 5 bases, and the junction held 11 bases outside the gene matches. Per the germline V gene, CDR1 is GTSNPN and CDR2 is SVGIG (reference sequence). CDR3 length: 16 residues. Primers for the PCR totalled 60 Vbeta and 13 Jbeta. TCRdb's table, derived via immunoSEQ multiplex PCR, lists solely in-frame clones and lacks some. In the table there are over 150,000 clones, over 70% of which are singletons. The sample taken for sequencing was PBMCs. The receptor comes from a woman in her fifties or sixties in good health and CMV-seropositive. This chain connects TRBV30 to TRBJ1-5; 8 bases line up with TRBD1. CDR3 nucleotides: TGTGCCTGGAGTCCCCGGGACAGGTGGAGGGATCAGCCCCAGCATTTT. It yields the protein CAWSPRDRWRDQPQHF.